This is a list of T cell receptor beta chains from one sample in a study of human T cells and chemical hapten exposure. TCRdb ran MiXCR on the RACE reads and lists one entry per CDR3 protein. This sample yields about 77,000 distinct CDR3 sequences, of which 8.5% to 9.5% are seen a single time; approximately 1.5% belongs to the top ten. The specimen was whole blood. The origin of the receptors is a female donor in good health. Some clones in this sample may be carry-over from other donors' samples. Each CDR3 is given without its conserved first and last residue.

v_gene	j_gene	CDR3aa
TRBV11-2	TRBJ1-2	ASSLLRPGRSNYGYT
TRBV5-1	TRBJ2-3	ASHGLAGGPDTQY
TRBV2	TRBJ2-4	ASSEGRGWNIQY
TRBV28	TRBJ1-2	ASSRGIGYGYT
TRBV4-3	TRBJ1-6	ASSQSQGGSPLH
TRBV15	TRBJ2-1	ATSREELVSSYNEQF
TRBV16	TRBJ2-4	ASSQSDGGWDIQY
TRBV5-1	TRBJ2-3	ASSLGLSSTDTQY
TRBV4-1	TRBJ1-6	ASSQDRLDRTNSPLH
TRBV6-2/TRBV6-3	TRBJ2-1	ASSLTPAGEQF